The 18 T cell receptor beta chains listed next were all sequenced from one sample in a study of post-analysis software for immune sequencing data (dated by TCRdb to 2015 to 2017). Broad study findings and their caveats: Patients showed significantly higher frequencies than controls for several TRBV segments, among them TRBV5-6, TRBV5-1 and TRBV20-1.

Libraries were made using PCR. The sample was run on an Illumina HiSeq 2500. To reduce PCR and sequencing biases, unique molecular identifiers were built into the TCR beta cDNA libraries. TCRdb handled the public reads itself, with Q25 trimming in fastp and clone calling in MiXCR, and kept productive beta chains. Rows are combined by CDR3 protein, so each entry shows the most common genes and DNA. The sample includes hundreds of thousands of distinct CDR3 sequences, with roughly 27% observed a single time. More than 0.45% of the sample goes to the ten largest clones. Antigens of these TCRs are unknown. Sequencing used blood. These receptors originate from a girl aged 10 to 17 with multiple sclerosis.

This clonotype was recorded a few times. The chain couples TRBV4-3 to TRBJ2-1, with D possibly TRBD2 on 5 matching bases. The V end lost 4 bases, the J end lost 2 bases, and 18 bases lay between the germline ends. The CDR3 is made up of 17 amino acids. Germline lookup yields CDR1 LGHNA and CDR2 YSLEER. CDR3 nucleotide sequence: TGCGCCAGCAGCCCCGGGAATAGAGGGTCCCCCTACAATGAGCAGTTCTTC. It encodes CASSPGNRGSPYNEQFF.

This clonotype was found once. This chain uses TRBV20-1 with TRBJ1-1, with no clear D. The V end was cut by 0 bases, the J end by 4 bases, with 18 bases between. CDR1 is DFQATT, CDR2 SNEGSKA, per germline (reference sequence). CDR3 length: 16 residues. The DNA for the CDR3 is TGCAGTGCTAGAGATTGGAGCGGAGGAAGAGGCACTGAAGCTTTCTTT. It is translated as CSARDWSGGRGTEAFF.

The table lists this clonotype with a few counts. This chain connects TRBV5-1 to TRBJ2-1; D uncertain. The CDR3 runs 16 residues. Germline V gene lookup returns CDR1 SGHRS and CDR2 YFSETQ. V lost 4 bases and J 0 bases, leaving 14 bases between the germline ends. The CDR3 coding sequence is TGCGCCAGCAGCGCGTACGGCCGAAGCTCCTACAATGAGCAGTTCTTC. It is translated as CASSAYGRSSYNEQFF.

This clonotype has just a few counts. This chain connects TRBV20-1 to TRBJ1-5; D is unresolved. Germline V lookup: CDR1 DFQATT, CDR2 SNEGSKA (reference sequence). The CDR3 totals 14 residues. V shed 6 bases and J shed 5 bases, with 17 bases lying between them. The CDR3, as DNA: TGCAGTGCAATTAGAGAAGGGTTCGATCAGCCCCAGCATTTT. This translates into CSAIREGFDQPQHF.

This sequence joins TRBV20-1 and TRBJ2-5; the D gene could be TRBD1 or TRBD2 (7 bases each). The CDR3 spans 12 residues. In germline, CDR1 is DFQATT, CDR2 SNEGSKA (reference sequence). The CDR3 DNA is TGCAGGGCACCTCAGGGGGGGGAGACCCAGTACTTC. Amino acids: CRAPQGGETQYF.

This chain joins TRBV5-1 and TRBJ2-1; tentative D call: TRBD2 (6 bases). Germline V gives CDR1 SGHRS, CDR2 YFSETQ. V was pared by 4 bases and J by 7 bases, with 21 bases between. CDR3 length equals 16 residues. CDR3 nucleotide sequence: TGCGCCAGCAGCGCCTGGAGCGGGCCTACCAGGAATGAGCAGTTCTTC. It codes for CASSAWSGPTRNEQFF.

This clonotype was recorded many times. The V call is TRBV9, the J call TRBJ2-1; the match to TRBD2 covers 11 bases. The germline V gene encodes CDR1 SGDLS and CDR2 YYNGEE. Germline trimming cut 4 bases from V and 6 bases from J; bases unmatched to any gene: 9. There are 16 residues in the CDR3. The CDR3 sequence is CASSPRLAGHLNEQFF. CDR3 sequence (DNA): TGTGCCAGCAGCCCTAGACTAGCGGGGCACCTCAATGAGCAGTTCTTC.

The V and J genes are TRBV5-1 and TRBJ1-2, with D maybe TRBD1 (6 bases). Trimming cost V 0 bases and J 3 bases, with 18 bases left between them. This CDR3 has 17 residues. CDR1 SGHRS and CDR2 YFSETQ come from the germline V gene. The CDR3: CASSLEGSGASYYGYTF. The DNA for the CDR3 is TGCGCCAGCAGCTTGGAGGGGTCAGGGGCCTCGTACTATGGCTACACCTTC. The full variable domain, completed using reference TRBV5-1 and TRBJ1-2, is KAGVTQTPRYLIKTRGQQVTLSCSPISGHRSVSWYQQTPGQGLQFLFEYFSETQRNKGNFPGRFSGRQFSNSRSEMNVSTLELGDSALYLCASSLEGSGASYYGYTFGSGTRLTVV.

This clonotype was seen ten or more times. This rearrangement joins TRBV4-2 to TRBJ2-5, with TRBD2 as a possible D gene (5 bases). Germline CDR1 LGHNA, CDR2 YNFKEQ. V was shortened by 4 bases and J by 2 bases, with 11 bases between the two germline ends. This CDR3 spans 14 amino acids. CDR3 DNA: TGTGCCAGCAGCCCAACCGGGGTTCAAGAGACCCAGTACTTC. It codes for CASSPTGVQETQYF.

The sample holds a few counts of this clonotype. The CDR3 nucleotides read TGTGCCAGCAGTACCCGACACTCCTACGAGCAGTACTTC. Translation: CASSTRHSYEQYF. The chain uses TRBV6-1 and TRBJ2-7; D uncertain. Trimming removed 5 bases from V and 0 bases from J, with 8 bases in between. Germline values: CDR1 MNHNS, CDR2 SASEGT. The CDR3 is 13 amino acids.

The chain has TRBV5-5 and TRBJ2-7; D may be TRBD1 or TRBD2 (6 bases each). V shed 0 bases and J shed 6 bases, with 22 bases lying between them. The CDR3 is made up of 17 amino acids. Germline V lookup: CDR1 SGHKS, CDR2 YYEKEE (reference sequence). Here the CDR3 reads CASSLAGAGLSLSEQYF. DNA for the CDR3: TGTGCCAGCAGCTTGGCGGGGGCAGGGTTAAGTCTGTCCGAGCAGTACTTC.

V usage is TRBV7-2 and J usage is TRBJ2-3; D not certain. This CDR3 spans 13 amino acids. CDR1 and CDR2 (germline): SGHTA, FQGNSA. V was pared by 2 bases and J by 8 bases, with 11 bases between. This CDR3 is CASSLSRLTTQYF. CDR3 bases: TGTGCCAGCAGCTTATCCAGGCTTACTACGCAGTATTTT.

CDR3 coding DNA: TGTGCCAGCAGCCCCGGGACAGTAGTTGAGACCCAGTACTTC. Translation gives CASSPGTVVETQYF. The J gene is TRBJ2-5, the V gene TRBV7-9; 7 positions agree with TRBD1. The CDR3 consists of 14 residues. Germline V gives CDR1 SEHNR, CDR2 FQNEAQ (reference sequence). J gave up 5 bases and V 5 bases, and 8 bases lay outside the gene matches.

This clonotype was seen a few times. CDR3 sequence: CASSTPRVYGYTF. CDR3 DNA sequence: TGTGCCAGCAGTACCCCCCGCGTCTATGGCTACACCTTC. The J gene is TRBJ1-2, the V gene TRBV12-3 or TRBV12-4; D is ambiguous. V lost 5 bases, J lost 4 bases, and 11 bases lay in between. CDR3 length: 13 amino acids.

This clonotype has a handful of counts. J is TRBJ2-1 and V is TRBV20-1; 9 nucleotides line up with TRBD2. V shed 3 bases and J 0 bases; nucleotides not matched to a gene: 3. Germline-derived CDR1 and CDR2 are DFQATT and SNEGSKA (reference sequence). The CDR3 loop spans 15 amino acids. The CDR3 sequence is CSASPGLASYNEQFF. The DNA for the CDR3 is TGCAGTGCTAGTCCGGGACTAGCCTCCTACAATGAGCAGTTCTTC.

The chain recombines TRBV4-3 with TRBJ2-4; D call uncertain. CDR1 is LGHNA and CDR2 is YSLEER in the germline V gene. V was pared by 1 base and J by 4 bases, with 20 bases between. CDR3 size: 18 residues. The CDR3 nucleotides read TGCGCCAGCAGCCAAGCAGTGGTTGGTGCGACCACGAAAAACATTCAGTACTTC. Protein sequence: CASSQAVVGATTKNIQYF.

This clonotype was detected many times. The chain couples TRBV29-1 to TRBJ2-5, with D possibly being TRBD2 (5 bases). V shed 5 bases and J shed 10 bases, with 14 bases lying between them. This CDR3 has 11 residues. The germline V gene has CDR1 SQVTM and CDR2 ANQGSEA. CDR3 region: CSVLEREGQYF. In DNA, the CDR3 is TGCAGCGTTCTGGAACGAGAGGGCCAGTACTTC.

Only a few counts were recorded for this clonotype. This chain joins TRBV18 and TRBJ2-1; 10 bases line up with TRBD1. This CDR3 is 17 amino acids long. The germline V gene has CDR1 KGHSH and CDR2 LQKENI. Trimming removed 4 bases from V and 9 bases from J; junction bases left unmatched: 15. The CDR3 protein is CASSRSTSGQGGGEQFF. The CDR3 DNA sequence: TGTGCCAGCTCACGCTCTACCTCCGGACAGGGGGGTGGTGAGCAGTTCTTC.